Given below is one T cell receptor (beta chain) in context. The antigen remains undetermined. The sample is drawn from a study of identifying expanded T cells in peripheral blood. Healthy donors had no documented immune events, such as infections, while sampled. Sequencing used immunoSEQ multiplex PCR; TCRdb keeps in-frame clones, though not all of them. The sample lists roughly 92,000 clones; 70% to 90% were seen once. Overall study findings and caveats: Variance in clone template counts between roughly 2-week samples significantly increased with total template count across all healthy donors.

Sequencing was done on a sample of blood. This clonotype was sampled from a person between 18 and 75 years old in good health.

CDR3 loop: CASKRGPYNEQFF. In DNA, the CDR3 is TGTGCCAGTAAGAGGGGGCCCTACAATGAGCAGTTCTTC. The V gene is TRBV6-5, the J gene TRBJ2-1; 7 bases fit TRBD1. Germline-derived CDR1 and CDR2 are MNHEY and SVGAGI. The CDR3 extends over 13 amino acids. The J segment lost 2 bases and the V segment lost 9 bases, leaving 4 bases of the junction unmatched.